This T cell receptor beta chain was obtained from a study of blood T cell repertoires in COVID-19 (dated by TCRdb to the early 2020s). In the study overall: The collaborator samples originated in the United States, Italy and Spain and spanned the acute and convalescent phases of COVID-19. The repertoires were released in a freely available public database intended as a resource for research on the immune response to SARS-CoV-2. Where available, HLA class I and class II types were taken from metadata supplied by the sample provider and were not determined by assay-based typing. The dataset comprised deeply sampled blood TCRbeta repertoires from subjects exposed to, actively infected with, or recovered from COVID-19. The prospective study material was composed of cDNA or gDNA derived from T cells, B-cell-depleted T cells, or PBMCs. Nearly every sample came with metadata listing a de-identified subject ID, COVID-19 status, age in years and sex. The samples were drawn from the first 160 participants of the ongoing ImmuneRACE study and from some 1,300 subjects provided by 6 global collaborators. What the authors observed across the whole study: The quantity of clinical and demographic metadata differed by source and by participant and was supplied without curation.

For this clone: No cognate antigen has been identified for it. No base quality values were provided; no much bigger clone lies one nucleotide off.

The immunoSEQ Assay, a bias-controlled multiplex PCR, was used to amplify TCRbeta CDR3 regions from genomic DNA. The authors processed their data as follows. The number of nucleated cells in each sample was estimated by amplification of reference gene primers within the assay. To quantify the absolute abundance of each unique TCRbeta CDR3 rearrangement, sequence reads were collapsed and filtered. For each sample, productive Simpson clonality was calculated by taking the square root of Simpson's diversity index across productive rearrangements. In TCRdb, the immuneACCESS table is reduced to in-frame sequences with V and J assigned. These tables do not hold every clone; where another copy was compared, an unresolved V gene accounts for under half, and the others remain unexplained. Clone size and the V and J calls come from that table; the DNA yielded D and trimming. Counted in this sample were fewer than 150,000 clones; more than 80% of them appeared once. The ten top clones hold around 4.7% of the sample.

The collaborating institutions used their own protocols to collect whole blood in K2EDTA tubes. For TCRbeta analysis, collaborator samples were shipped as frozen whole blood, as isolated PBMCs, or as DNA extracted from either sample type. V lost 1 base and J lost 0 bases; the stretch between them is 8 bases long. Reading from cysteine to phenylalanine, the CDR3 counts 15 amino acids. The entry retains the CDR3 DNA only, 45 bases that are in frame from base 1. Per the germline V gene, SGHRS is the CDR1 and YFSETQ is the CDR2. This receptor chain uses TRBV5-1 and TRBJ1-5; TRBD1 is possibly the D segment (5 matching bases). The TCR originated in a human donor in a cohort sampled during active COVID-19. Sequencing input: peripheral blood. The sequence in DNA is TGCGCCAGCAGCTTGTCAGGGATTAGCAATCAGCCCCAGCATTTT. Its translation reads: CASSLSGISNQPQHF.